A single sample is the source of the 22 T cell receptor beta chains below, sequenced in a study of tissue T cells after allogeneic stem cell transplantation (dated by TCRdb to between 2021 and 2024). The intended sense of this specimen's time point label: mouse harvest day 14 after allogeneic transplant. Each mouse graft consisted of 10^7 T-cell-depleted bone marrow cells plus 10^6 splenic CD5+ T cells and was given by tail vein injection. The library was obtained by the immunoSEQ multiplex PCR assay. The table comes from immuneACCESS by way of TCRdb, which keeps in-frame sequences with V and J called. Part of the clones is missing from these tables; in studies checked, under half for an unresolved V gene and the rest for unknown reasons. This sample comprises some 6,100 clones, roughly 52% of them detected only once. In total, the top ten clones hold 35% to 40% of the sample. Sequenced: gut tissue. The receptors were sampled from a female BALB/c mouse given C57BL/6 T cells with graft-versus-host disease after an allogeneic hematopoietic cell transplant.

A note on this clone: The germline and genes are mouse ones. Read data end 1 residue before the CDR3 end; the end is taken from the germline J gene. The rearrangement links TRBV17 to TRBJ2-7; D perhaps matches TRBD1 (6 bases). The CDR3 has 16 amino acids. The ends were cut back, 0 bases at V and 0 bases at J, with 12 bases in the middle. Germline CDR1 reads MNHDT; CDR2 reads YYDKIL. CDR3 DNA (partial): TGTGCTAGCAGTAGAGATCCGGGACAACACTCCTATGAACAGTAC. Amino acids: CASSRDPGQHSYEQY. The CDR3, in full, reads CASSRDPGQHSYEQYF. The variable domain in full, with the rest retrieved from reference TRBV17 and TRBJ2-7, is DTTVKQNPRYKLARVGKPVNLICSQTMNHDTMYWYQKKPNQAPKLLLFYYDKILNREADTFEKFQSSRPNNSFCSLYIGSAGLEYSAMYLCASSRDPGQHSYEQYFGPGTRLTVL.

Details on this clone: These gene names are mouse names. Incomplete CDR3 DNA: TGCTCCAGCAGTCAATCTGGGTTGGGGGGGCCGGACACCCAGTAC. Translated, it gives CSSSQSGLGGPDTQY. The whole CDR3 sequence reads CSSSQSGLGGPDTQYF. This chain joins TRBV23 and TRBJ2-5; the table's TRBD2 call for D was not verified on the DNA. The CDR3 is cut off 1 residue early in the read; its end comes from the germline J gene. Germline values: CDR1 KGHTA, CDR2 FQNQQP. The CDR3 spans 16 residues.

With respect to this clone: Gene names denote mouse genes. The read falls 1 residue short of the CDR3 end, and the missing part is taken from the germline J gene. The rearrangement links TRBV12-2 to TRBJ2-5; 10 bases agree with TRBD2. The V gene's germline CDR1 is SGHLS and CDR2 HYDKME. V was pared by 2 bases and J by 7 bases, with 8 bases of the junction left unmatched. The length of the CDR3 is 15 residues. The CDR3 protein is CASSPIWGGANTQYF. The part of the CDR3 DNA that was read is TGTGCCAGCTCTCCTATCTGGGGGGGCGCAAACACCCAGTAC.

With respect to this clone: Mouse germline and gene names are used. The read ends 1 residue shy of where the CDR3 ends; the end is completed using the germline J gene. The chain has TRBV16 and TRBJ2-5, with no clear D. The CDR3 has 14 residues. V was shortened by 0 bases and J by 3 bases, with 7 bases between the two germline ends. Germline values: CDR1 SGHSA, CDR2 FRNQAP. CDR3 protein: CASSLDGGQDTQYF. Partial CDR3 DNA: TGTGCAAGCAGCTTAGATGGAGGGCAAGACACCCAGTAC.

To note about this clone: The gene names given are mouse names. The CDR3 is cut off 1 residue early in the read; its end comes from the germline J gene. This rearrangement joins TRBV26 to TRBJ2-2; 12 nucleotides agree with TRBD2. Germline assignment: CDR1 KGHPV and CDR2 FQNQEV (reference sequence). J lost 4 bases, V lost 4 bases, and 1 base had no gene match. This CDR3 has 15 amino acids. Incomplete CDR3 DNA: TGTGCCAGCAGTCGACTGGGGGGGCGCACCGGGCAGCTCTAC. Its protein is CASSRLGGRTGQLY. The whole CDR3 protein is CASSRLGGRTGQLYF.

Remarks on this clone: The listed genes are named as in mouse. Sequencing ends 1 residue short of the CDR3 end; the germline J gene provides the rest. This rearrangement joins TRBV14 to TRBJ2-7; TRBD1 is a possible D gene (5 bases). Per the germline V gene, CDR1 is SGHDT and CDR2 is FRDEAV. The CDR3 loop spans 12 amino acids. Trimming took off 5 bases at V and 4 bases at J, with 10 bases between the two ends. This CDR3 is CASRLRGYEQYF. The covered CDR3 bases are TGTGCCAGCAGGTTGAGGGGATATGAACAGTAC.

In its sample, this clone was seen once. The germline and genes are mouse ones. The CDR3 end lies 1 residue beyond the end of the read and is filled in from the germline J gene. V usage is TRBV26 and J usage is TRBJ2-3; D unresolved. Deletions cut 4 bases from V and 0 bases from J, with 8 bases between. CDR3 length equals 14 residues. Looked up from germline, CDR1 is KGHPV and CDR2 is FQNQEV (reference sequence). CDR3 protein: CASSPTISAETLYF. The covered CDR3 bases are TGTGCCAGCAGTCCGACAATTAGTGCAGAAACGCTGTAT.

Relative to its sample, this clone is medium-sized. Gene names are mouse gene names. From the germline J gene comes the end of the CDR3, since the read stops 1 residue before it. The chain joins TRBV19 to TRBJ1-2; a weak D match, TRBD1 (6 bases). This CDR3 spans 13 amino acids. Between the trimmed V and J ends, which lost 5 bases and 0 bases, there was a span of 8 bases. From germline, CDR1 is FNHDT and CDR2 SITEND (reference sequence). CDR3 sequence reads: CASSYRANSDYTF. CDR3 bases read: TGTGCCAGCAGCTACAGGGCAAACTCCGACTACACC.

Worth noting for this clone: Mouse gene names and germline throughout. The read stops 1 residue short of the end of the CDR3; the missing end is completed from the germline J gene. This rearrangement joins TRBV3 to TRBJ1-1; TRBD1 agrees at 7 bases. The CDR3 extends over 14 amino acids. Germline trimming cut 5 bases from V and 0 bases from J; bases unmatched to any gene: 3. Germline-derived CDR1 and CDR2 are SNHLY and FYNGKV (reference sequence). Partial CDR3 DNA: TGTGCCAGCAGCCGTCAGGGGGCAAACACAGAAGTCTTC. This codes for CASSRQGANTEVF. The CDR3 reads in full as CASSRQGANTEVFF.

Points on this clone: Gene labels here are mouse ones. The missing CDR3 end, 1 residue past where the read stops, is filled in from the germline J gene. The V call is TRBV29, the J call TRBJ2-2, with 8 bases that match TRBD1. Trimming cost V 3 bases and J 2 bases; bases outside gene matches: 2. This CDR3 is built from 15 residues. Germline V lookup: CDR1 MSHET, CDR2 SYDVDS. The CDR3 bases that were read are TGTGCTAGCAGTTTCCCAGGGGGCAACACCGGGCAGCTCTAC. Its translation is CASSFPGGNTGQLY. In full, the CDR3 is CASSFPGGNTGQLYF.

Remarks on this clone: All gene names here are mouse names. The read terminates 1 residue ahead of where the CDR3 ends, so the germline J gene completes it. The chain joins TRBV19 to TRBJ2-2; 7 bases align to TRBD2. The CDR3 has 15 amino acids. With V trimmed by 4 bases and J by 0 bases, 3 bases remained unmatched. The germline gives CDR1 FNHDT, CDR2 SITEND (reference sequence). CDR3 DNA, as far as it was read: TGTGCCAGCAGTGTCTGGGGGTCAAACACCGGGCAGCTCTAC. Protein sequence: CASSVWGSNTGQLY. In full, the CDR3 is CASSVWGSNTGQLYF.

Relative to its sample, this clone is medium-sized (0.01 to 0.1%). Gene names are mouse gene names. Read coverage stops 1 residue before the CDR3 terminus; the germline J gene supplies the remainder. The J gene is TRBJ2-7, the V gene TRBV26; 10 bases fit TRBD2. CDR1 is KGHPV, CDR2 FQNQEV, per germline (reference sequence). This CDR3 is built from 15 residues. The V segment lost 6 bases and the J segment 2 bases; nucleotides outside the gene matches: 7. Partial CDR3 DNA: TGTGCCAGCAGCCCCTGGGGGGGCGCGCCCTATGAACAGTAC. Translating gives CASSPWGGAPYEQY. The whole CDR3 region reads CASSPWGGAPYEQYF.

This clone was seen only a few times. Gene names follow the mouse nomenclature. Sequencing ends 1 residue short of the CDR3 end; the germline J gene provides the rest. The V call is TRBV13-1, the J call TRBJ1-1; D uncertain. This CDR3 contains 13 residues. Germline-derived CDR1 and CDR2 are NSHNY and SYGAGN. V lost 0 bases, J lost 1 base, and 4 bases lay in between. CDR3 DNA, as far as it was read: TGTGCCAGCAGTGATGTGGGAAACACAGAAGTCTTC. Its protein product is CASSDVGNTEVF. The complete CDR3 sequence is CASSDVGNTEVFF.

A word on this clone: Gene names and germline refer to mouse. The CDR3 extends 1 residue past the end of the read, so its final part is completed from the germline J gene. The rearrangement links TRBV13-1 to TRBJ2-4; D not certain. V shed 1 base and J shed 0 bases, with 6 bases lying between them. Per the germline V gene, CDR1 is NSHNY and CDR2 is SYGAGN. The CDR3 is 14 amino acids. This CDR3 is CASSDIGSQNTLYF. The sequenced part of the CDR3 DNA is TGTGCCAGCAGTGATATTGGTAGTCAAAACACCTTGTAC.

Details on this clone: Gene names follow the mouse nomenclature. The read stops 1 residue short of the end of the CDR3; the missing end is completed from the germline J gene. The chain links TRBV31 to TRBJ1-5, with 11 bases that match TRBD1. Germline CDR1 is GKSSPN and CDR2 is SITVG. This CDR3 comprises 14 residues. V lost 0 bases to trimming and J lost 5 bases; unmatched junction nucleotides: 0. The CDR3 loop is CAWSLGQGDQAPLF. The sequenced part of the CDR3 DNA is TGTGCCTGGAGTCTGGGACAGGGGGACCAGGCTCCGCTT.

On this clone itself: The gene symbols are mouse symbols. The CDR3 region is CASSRTGGYTGQLYF. The part of the CDR3 DNA that was read is TGTGCCAGCAGCCGGACTGGGGGGTACACCGGGCAGCTCTAC. The chain uses TRBV15 and TRBJ2-2, with 11 bases lining up with TRBD2. The CDR3 end is not reached by the read, which stops 1 residue before it; the germline J gene fills it in. V dropped 6 bases and J dropped 3; count of bases not matched to a gene: 3. Germline assignment: CDR1 SGHND and CDR2 FRSKSL. The CDR3 covers 15 residues.

This clone was seen once. The genes and germline here are from mouse. The read finishes 1 residue shy of the CDR3 end, and the germline J gene is used to complete it. The rearrangement joins TRBV12-2 to TRBJ2-7, with TRBD1 as a possible D gene (5 bases). Germline values: CDR1 SGHLS, CDR2 HYDKME. Trimming took 0 bases from V and 4 from J, leaving 9 bases between them. The CDR3 contains 13 residues. Partial CDR3 DNA: TGTGCCAGCTCTCTCGATAGGGGTTATGAACAGTAC. It translates to CASSLDRGYEQY. The full-length CDR3 reads as CASSLDRGYEQYF.

Worth noting for this clone: Germline and genes: mouse. The sequence runs out 1 residue before the end of the CDR3; the remainder is reconstructed from the germline J gene. The chain is built from TRBV12-2 and TRBJ2-2; TRBD1 matches at 11 bases. Germline lookup yields CDR1 SGHLS and CDR2 HYDKME. Trimming took 4 bases from V and 4 from J; bases not matched to a gene: 4. This CDR3 spans 15 amino acids. The chain's CDR3 is CASSPDRGRTGQLYF. The covered CDR3 bases are TGTGCCAGCTCCCCGGACAGGGGGCGCACCGGGCAGCTCTAC.

This clone was recorded a few times. Gene names are the mouse ones. The CDR3 goes on 1 residue after the read ends, and that part is filled in from the germline J gene. J is TRBJ1-4 and V is TRBV12-1; a weak D match, TRBD1 (6 bases). V shed 1 base and J shed 3 bases, with 8 bases lying between them. The CDR3 covers 14 residues. Germline assignment: CDR1 SGHSN and CDR2 HYEKVE. The CDR3 here is CASSLGTTNERLFF. CDR3 bases read: TGTGCCAGCTCTCTTGGGACAACCAACGAAAGATTATTT.

This clone has more than one count but fewer than ten. Gene names follow the mouse nomenclature. The DNA ends 1 residue before the CDR3 does, and the rest of the CDR3 is filled in from the germline J gene. This chain links TRBV13-3 with TRBJ1-4, with TRBD1 identical over 11 bases. CDR1 is NNHDY, CDR2 SYVADS, per germline. CDR3 length equals 14 residues. J gave up 6 bases and V 5 bases, and 3 bases lay outside the gene matches. CDR3 DNA (partial): TGTGCCAGCAGACCGGGACAGGGGGACGAAAGATTATTT. Translation gives CASRPGQGDERLF. The whole CDR3 reads CASRPGQGDERLFF.

As regards this clone: The gene symbols are mouse symbols. The observed sequence ends 1 residue before the CDR3 terminus, with the missing tail filled in from the germline J gene. The chain recombines TRBV5 with TRBJ2-5, with D perhaps matching TRBD1 (6 bases). Germline-derived CDR1 and CDR2 are LGHNA and YNLKQL (reference sequence). This CDR3 contains 13 residues. The V gene lost 4 bases and the J gene lost 1 base, with 6 bases spanning the gap. CDR3 DNA (partial): TGTGCCAGCAGCCGGACAGACCAAGACACCCAGTAC. Amino acid sequence: CASSRTDQDTQY. The entire CDR3 protein reads CASSRTDQDTQYF.

Worth noting for this clone: Gene names are mouse gene names. The observed sequence ends 1 residue before the CDR3 terminus, with the missing tail filled in from the germline J gene. This rearrangement joins TRBV13-3 to TRBJ2-2; D is unclear. V was trimmed by 4 bases and J by 0 bases, leaving 4 bases between them. The CDR3 runs to 13 residues. CDR1 is NNHDY and CDR2 is SYVADS in the germline V gene. The CDR3 sequence: CASSNPNTGQLYF. The CDR3 bases that were read are TGTGCCAGCAGTAATCCAAACACCGGGCAGCTCTAC.